The 16 T cell receptor beta chains in this list originate from one sample, sequenced in a study of blood T cell repertoires in COVID-19. The data were produced by immunoSEQ multiplex PCR, yet TCRdb's version contains in-frame clones alone and is incomplete. The sample consists of tens of thousands of clones, around 92% of them appearing once. Sequenced sample: peripheral blood. These TCRs come from a woman aged 55-70 years with active COVID-19.

This clone was picked up one time. This chain links TRBV4-2 with TRBJ2-3, with 11 bases identical to TRBD2. Per germline, CDR1 LGHNA and CDR2 YNFKEQ. V was clipped by 1 base and J by 6 bases; unmatched bases: 9. CDR3 length equals 17 residues. The CDR3 here is CASSQGATSGSYDTQYF. The DNA of the CDR3 is TGTGCCAGCAGCCAAGGGGCCACTAGCGGGAGTTATGATACGCAGTATTTT.

This clone was recorded only once. The J gene is TRBJ2-2, the V gene TRBV5-1, with TRBD1 matching over 7 bases. The ends lost 0 bases at V and 4 bases at J; junction bases unmatched: 12. This CDR3 region has 18 residues. The germline gives CDR1 SGHRS, CDR2 YFSETQ. The CDR3 DNA is TGCGCCAGCAGCTTGGAATCCTCACGGGCAGGGGGCACCGGGGAGCTGTTTTTT. The encoded protein is CASSLESSRAGGTGELFF.

V and J are TRBV2 and TRBJ2-7; 13 positions agree with TRBD2. This CDR3 is 17 amino acids long. V lost 7 bases, J lost 4 bases, and 13 bases stayed unmatched. Germline CDR1 reads SNHLY; CDR2 reads FYNNEI. The CDR3 DNA reads TGTGCCAGCACCTTCAGTCCACGGACTAGCGGGAGTTACGAGCAGTACTTC. Translation gives CASTFSPRTSGSYEQYF. Full variable domain (outside the CDR3, taken from reference TRBV2 and TRBJ2-7): EPEVTQTPSHQVTQMGQEVILRCVPISNHLYFYWYRQILGQKVEFLVSFYNNEISEKSEIFDDQFSVERPDGSNFTLKIRSTKLEDSAMYFCASTFSPRTSGSYEQYFGPGTRLTVT.

V and J are TRBV7-8 and TRBJ1-1, with D uncertain. The CDR3 contains 15 residues. The V gene lost 2 bases and the J gene lost 10 bases, with 20 bases spanning the gap. Germline CDR1 SGHVS, CDR2 FQNEAQ. This chain's CDR3 is CASSLTQLLGGGAFF. The CDR3 DNA reads as TGTGCCAGCAGCTTAACCCAGCTATTGGGCGGAGGAGCTTTCTTT.

The rearrangement joins TRBV12-5 to TRBJ1-5, with D uncertain. The germline V gene has CDR1 LGHNT and CDR2 FRNRAP. CDR3 length: 12 residues. The V and J ends lost 5 bases and 7 bases respectively, with 9 bases between them. CDR3 bases: TGTGCTAGTGGTCAACCAGGACAGCCCCAGCATTTT. Its translation: CASGQPGQPQHF.

This rearrangement joins TRBV2 to TRBJ1-1; the match to TRBD1 covers 8 bases. There are 15 residues in the CDR3. Germline V gene data show CDR1 as SNHLY and CDR2 as FYNNEI. Unmatched junction bases numbered 7, after V lost 7 bases and J lost 0 bases. The CDR3 nucleotides are TGTGCCAGCACGAGGACAGGGAGTATGAACACTGAAGCTTTCTTT. This codes for CASTRTGSMNTEAFF.

The rearrangement links TRBV7-8 to TRBJ2-5; 14 nucleotides match TRBD2. Germline V gene lookup returns CDR1 SGHVS and CDR2 FQNEAQ. There are 17 residues in the CDR3. V lost 10 bases and J lost 1; bases outside the gene matches: 11. The CDR3: CAIRPGLAGVPQETQYF. For the CDR3, the DNA is TGTGCCATCCGTCCGGGACTAGCGGGAGTCCCCCAAGAGACCCAGTACTTC.

CDR3 protein: CASSQGQGREKLFF. As DNA, the CDR3 is TGTGCCAGCAGCCAGGGACAGGGAAGGGAAAAACTGTTTTTT. The V and J genes are TRBV7-9 and TRBJ1-4; 9 bases map to TRBD1. The V gene end was trimmed by 5 bases and the J gene end by 8 bases; junction bases not matched to a gene: 6. Germline CDR1 reads SEHNR; CDR2 reads FQNEAQ (reference sequence). The CDR3 is made up of 14 amino acids. Drawing the rest from reference TRBV7-9 and TRBJ1-4, the complete variable domain is DTGVSQNPRHKITKRGQNVTFRCDPISEHNRLYWYRQTLGQGPEFLTYFQNEAQLEKSRLLSDRFSAERPKGSFSTLEIQRTEQGDSAMYLCASSQGQGREKLFFGSGTQLSVL.

This rearrangement joins TRBV7-9 to TRBJ1-6; possibly TRBD1 for D (5 bases). Germline V gives CDR1 SEHNR, CDR2 FQNEAQ (reference sequence). Trimming cost V 2 bases and J 10 bases, with 12 bases left between them. There are 14 residues in the CDR3. The CDR3 DNA is TGTGCCAGCAGCTTACAGGGTTTAGGATCACCCCTCCACTTT. It is translated as CASSLQGLGSPLHF.

The J gene is TRBJ1-1, the V gene TRBV11-3, with D perhaps TRBD1 (6 bases). CDR1 is SGHNT and CDR2 is YENEEA in the germline V gene. Trimming pared 0 bases from V and 6 bases from J, leaving 17 bases between. The CDR3 contains 16 residues. In DNA, the CDR3 is TGTGCCAGCAGCTTAGATTCCACAGGGCAGAAGTCTGAAGCTTTCTTT. It codes for CASSLDSTGQKSEAFF.

The table lists this clone with a count of one. CDR3 bases: TGTGCCAGCAGTACAGGGGGGAACATTCAGTACTTC. Its protein product is CASSTGGNIQYF. V gene TRBV12-3 or TRBV12-4 combines with J gene TRBJ2-4, with TRBD1 identical over 8 bases. V shed 5 bases and J 7 bases; nucleotides not matched to a gene: 1. This CDR3 has 12 residues.

Points on this clone: The sample contains more than one DNA sequence encoding this CDR3. The chain couples TRBV5-1 to TRBJ1-1, with D possibly TRBD1 on 5 matching bases. Per germline, CDR1 SGHRS and CDR2 YFSETQ. With 4 bases removed from V and 2 bases from J, the gap between germline ends came to 15 bases. The CDR3 extends over 15 amino acids. The CDR3 spells CASSRYQGTNTEAFF. CDR3 DNA sequence: TGCGCCAGCAGCCGTTATCAGGGAACTAACACTGAAGCTTTCTTT.

V and J are TRBV5-1 and TRBJ1-6, with D unresolved. V lost 5 bases, J lost 0 bases, and 9 bases lay in between. The CDR3 totals 15 residues. Looked up from germline, CDR1 is SGHRS and CDR2 is YFSETQ. This CDR3 reads CASSGESSYNSPLHF. For the CDR3, the DNA is TGCGCCAGCAGTGGGGAGAGCTCCTATAATTCACCCCTCCACTTT.

The rearrangement joins TRBV5-1 to TRBJ2-7; 8 bases fit TRBD1. The CDR3 has 14 residues. CDR1 SGHRS and CDR2 YFSETQ come from the germline V gene. V was pared by 0 bases and J by 4 bases, with 3 bases of the junction left unmatched. For the CDR3, the DNA is TGCGCCAGCAGCTTGGTGACAGGGGAGTACGAGCAGTACTTC. Residues: CASSLVTGEYEQYF.

A single count supports this clone. The chain joins TRBV24-1 to TRBJ1-3; D possibly corresponds to TRBD1 (6 bases). Germline CDR1 is KGHDR and CDR2 is SFDVKD. V shed 7 bases and J shed 2 bases, with 26 bases lying between them. The CDR3 length is 19 residues. The DNA for the CDR3 is TGTGCCACCAGAAACCCGGGTCTTTTTACAGGGTTTCCTGGAAACACCATATATTTT. It is translated as CATRNPGLFTGFPGNTIYF.

This chain joins TRBV30 and TRBJ1-1, with D possibly being TRBD1 (5 bases). The CDR3 is 12 amino acids. Germline values: CDR1 GTSNPN, CDR2 SVGIG (reference sequence). Trimming stripped 8 bases from V and 6 bases from J, with 16 bases between. CDR3 DNA: TGTGCCCACCAGGGTTGGAGTGCTGAAGCTTTCTTT. Translated, it gives CAHQGWSAEAFF.